This entry lists 11 T cell receptor beta chains sequenced from one sample in a study of T cells in Graves' hyperthyroidism and ophthalmopathy. The TCR beta CDR3 regions underwent amplification using RNA transcripts as the source. The study used the HTBI primer set for a first-round RT-PCR of the TCR CDR3. TCRdb analysed the multiplex PCR reads with MiXCR anew, one entry per CDR3 protein. The sample includes approximately 590,000 distinct CDR3 sequences, 15% to 17% of them seen just once. The sequencing sample was made of blood. The receptor source for this set is a young woman with Graves' hyperthyroidism.

At least ten counts were recorded for this clonotype. V and J are TRBV7-2 and TRBJ1-2, with 10 bases that match TRBD1. Germline CDR1 is SGHTA and CDR2 is FQGNSA. Unmatched junction bases numbered 6, after V lost 0 bases and J lost 8 bases. The CDR3 spans 15 residues. CDR3: CASSLAGQGSSGYTF. CDR3 coding DNA: TGTGCCAGCAGCTTAGCGGGACAGGGGTCGAGCGGCTACACCTTC.

In this sample, this clonotype turned up once. The V call is TRBV7-6, the J call TRBJ2-1; D might be TRBD1 or TRBD2, each matching 6 bases. V was clipped by 2 bases and J by 10 bases, with 9 bases between them. The CDR3 consists of 12 residues. Per germline, CDR1 SGHVS and CDR2 FNYEAQ. The CDR3 spells CASSLFGGEQFF. As DNA, the CDR3 is TGTGCCAGCAGCTTATTCGGGGGCGAGCAGTTCTTC.

There are many counts of this clonotype. J is TRBJ1-1 and V is TRBV28; no clear D gene. The CDR3 runs to 14 residues. CDR1 and CDR2 (germline): MDHEN, SYDVKM. V shed 2 bases and J shed 5 bases, with 12 bases lying between them. The CDR3 sequence: CASSLSDSWTEAFF. In DNA form, the CDR3 reads TGTGCCAGCAGTTTAAGCGACTCCTGGACTGAAGCTTTCTTT.

The sample holds many counts of this clonotype. The rearrangement links TRBV15 to TRBJ2-2; D is perhaps TRBD2 (6 bases). Germline lookup yields CDR1 LNHNV and CDR2 YYDKDF (reference sequence). The CDR3 consists of 15 residues. V was clipped by 0 bases and J by 5 bases, with 10 bases between them. The CDR3 nucleotides are TGTGCCACCAGCAGAGAGGGGACTGATACCGGGGAGCTGTTTTTT. It translates to CATSREGTDTGELFF.

The chain is built from TRBV4-1 and TRBJ2-3; 13 nucleotides match TRBD2. V was pared by 4 bases and J by 6 bases, with 4 bases of the junction left unmatched. The CDR3 runs 15 residues. CDR1 and CDR2 (germline): MGHRA, YSYEKL. The CDR3 sequence is CASSRTSGREDTQYF. DNA for the CDR3: TGCGCCAGCAGCCGAACTAGCGGGAGGGAGGATACGCAGTATTTT.

This clonotype was detected ten times or more. CDR3 DNA: TGTGCCAGCAGTCTACCGGGACAGGACTATGGCTACACCTTC. Protein product: CASSLPGQDYGYTF. This rearrangement joins TRBV28 to TRBJ1-2; 8 bases line up with TRBD1. The ends lost 5 bases at V and 3 bases at J; junction bases unmatched: 5. CDR3 length equals 14 residues. Germline V gene lookup returns CDR1 MDHEN and CDR2 SYDVKM.

Points on this clonotype: This may come from a read error, since a much larger clone is one base off. Here the CDR3 reads CASGYPRRTVYEQYF. CDR3 bases: TGTGCCAGCGGCTACCCCCGGAGGACCGTCTACGAGCAGTACTTC. The chain couples TRBV27 to TRBJ2-7, with D perhaps matching TRBD2 (5 bases). This CDR3 spans 15 amino acids. Germline CDR1 MNHEY, CDR2 SMNVEV (reference sequence). Trimming cost V 8 bases and J 3 bases, with 20 bases left between them.

This clonotype has a handful of counts. The genes are TRBV20-1 and TRBJ2-7; 8 positions match TRBD1. Germline lookup yields CDR1 DFQATT and CDR2 SNEGSKA (reference sequence). The CDR3 is 15 residues long. J lost 3 bases, V lost 1 base, and 8 bases had no gene match. The CDR3 DNA reads as TGCAGTGCTAGAGCGGGGACAGGAACTTACTACGAGCAGTACTTC. It specifies CSARAGTGTYYEQYF.

This clonotype was observed many times. The gene calls are TRBV11-2 and TRBJ2-2; D may be TRBD2 (6 bases). With 2 bases removed from V and 0 bases from J, the gap between germline ends came to 10 bases. In germline, CDR1 is SGHAT, CDR2 FQNNGV. The CDR3 sequence is 16 residues long. Here the CDR3 reads CASSLSSGANTGELFF. DNA of the CDR3: TGTGCCAGCAGCTTATCCTCGGGAGCGAACACCGGGGAGCTGTTTTTT.

This clonotype was detected only a few times. The rearrangement joins TRBV10-3 to TRBJ1-1; 8 bases map to TRBD1. Germline assignment: CDR1 ENHRY and CDR2 SYGVKD. The CDR3 has 13 amino acids. With 4 bases clipped from V and 5 bases from J, the junction kept 3 bases outside the gene matches. The CDR3 sequence: CAISGQGMTEAFF. CDR3 nucleotides: TGTGCCATCAGTGGACAGGGGATGACTGAAGCTTTCTTT.

The V and J genes are TRBV6-2 or TRBV6-3 and TRBJ2-1; 10 nucleotides align to TRBD2. This CDR3 spans 17 amino acids. Per the germline V gene, CDR1 is MNHEY and CDR2 is SVGEGT. V shed 0 bases and J 4 bases; nucleotides not matched to a gene: 6. The CDR3 sequence is CASSYSLAGARYNEQFF. The CDR3 DNA reads as TGTGCCAGCAGTTACTCCCTAGCGGGAGCGAGGTACAATGAGCAGTTCTTC.